Listed below are T cell receptor beta chains from one sample, sequenced in a study of blood T cell repertoires in COVID-19. Repertoires were generated with immunoSEQ multiplex PCR, while TCRdb's copy carries only in-frame clones and drops some. The repertoire has roughly 260,000 clones, about 89% of them found once; the top ten carry approximately 1.2%. Sequenced input: PBMCs or T cells enriched from blood (not recorded which). The receptors derive from a human donor in a cohort exposed to, infected with or recovered from COVID-19 (not recorded which). The donor label of this sample is uncertain. The CDR3 runs from the conserved cysteine through the conserved F or W. Fields, in order: D gene, J gene, V gene, clone size, CDR3 protein, CDR3 DNA. A D gene is named only where the DNA matches it firmly. Clone size is not always given. Where it is, it says once, few, many or a class for expanded clones.

.	TRBJ2-5	TRBV30	once	CAWSGLLQETQYF	TGTGCCTGGAGTGGACTGTTACAAGAGACCCAGTACTTC
.	TRBJ1-5	TRBV27	.	CASSLTTVSNQPQHF	TGTGCCAGCAGTTTAACCACGGTTAGCAATCAGCCCCAGCATTTT
.	TRBJ1-2	TRBV5-5	.	CASSLEAYGYTF	TGTGCCAGCAGCTTGGAAGCATATGGCTACACCTTC
.	TRBJ2-3	TRBV5-1	.	CASSFDWNTDTQYF	TGCGCCAGCAGCTTTGACTGGAACACAGATACGCAGTATTTT
.	TRBJ1-2	TRBV24-1	.	CATSDPQGKRNLNYGYTF	TGTGCCACCAGTGACCCCCAGGGTAAGAGGAACCTTAACTATGGCTACACCTTC
.	TRBJ1-1	TRBV30	.	CAWMAYPGANTEAFF	TGTGCCTGGATGGCGTACCCAGGGGCGAACACTGAAGCTTTCTTT
TRBD1	TRBJ1-1	TRBV5-1	.	CASSSATGIMNTEAFF	TGCGCCAGCAGCTCGGCGACAGGGATCATGAACACTGAAGCTTTCTTT
TRBD2	TRBJ2-3	TRBV15	.	CATSRLAGGRADTQYF	TGTGCCACCAGCAGACTAGCGGGGGGGCGGGCAGATACGCAGTATTTT
TRBD2	TRBJ2-7	TRBV6-1	.	CASSEEAGGGADEQYF	TGTGCCAGCAGTGAAGAAGCGGGCGGGGGGGCCGACGAGCAGTACTTC
.	TRBJ2-2	TRBV10-3	.	CAISESSDGELFF	TGTGCCATCAGTGAGTCTAGCGACGGGGAGCTGTTTTTT
.	TRBJ1-5	TRBV27	.	CASSFSGDQPQHF	TGTGCCAGCAGTTTCTCCGGTGATCAGCCCCAGCATTTT
TRBD2	TRBJ2-3	TRBV30	.	CAWSEGPLAAHTDTQYF	TGTGCCTGGAGTGAAGGTCCCCTAGCGGCACACACAGATACGCAGTATTTT
TRBD2	TRBJ2-5	TRBV19	.	CASIKTSGGPQETQYF	TGTGCCAGTATAAAGACTAGCGGGGGTCCTCAAGAGACCCAGTACTTC
.	TRBJ1-2	TRBV6-5	.	CASGSAGDYGYTF	TGTGCCAGCGGGTCCGCGGGGGACTATGGCTACACCTTC
.	TRBJ1-4	TRBV29-1	.	CSVTGLGEKLFF	TGCAGCGTTACAGGGTTAGGCGAAAAACTGTTTTTT
.	TRBJ2-2	TRBV7-9	.	CASSLLSWELFF	TGTGCCAGCAGCTTATTGTCGTGGGAGCTGTTTTTT
.	TRBJ2-7	TRBV6-5	.	CASSYSGDSYEQYF	TGTGCCAGCAGTTACTCGGGCGACTCCTACGAGCAGTACTTC
TRBD1	TRBJ2-1	TRBV27	.	CASSWTGDNEQFF	TGTGCCAGCAGTTGGACAGGGGACAATGAGCAGTTCTTC
.	TRBJ1-5	TRBV19	.	CASAGRGSNQPQHF	TGTGCCAGTGCTGGAAGGGGAAGCAATCAGCCCCAGCATTTT
TRBD1	TRBJ1-1	TRBV29-1	once	CSALQGPSNTEAFF	TGCAGCGCGCTACAGGGGCCCTCGAACACTGAAGCTTTCTTT
TRBD1	TRBJ1-3	TRBV7-2	.	CASSLTPGTGGSGNTIYF	TGTGCCAGCAGCTTAACCCCAGGGACAGGGGGATCTGGAAACACCATATATTTT
TRBD1	TRBJ1-1	TRBV6-2/TRBV6-3	.	CASSYSMAGGTEAFF	TGTGCCAGCAGTTACTCGATGGCAGGGGGCACTGAAGCTTTCTTT
.	TRBJ2-3	TRBV7-6	.	CASSSRDTFTDTQYF	TGTGCCAGCAGCTCCCGGGACACGTTCACAGATACGCAGTATTTT
.	TRBJ2-5	TRBV5-1	.	CASSFERGTQYF	TGCGCCAGCAGTTTTGAAAGGGGGACCCAGTACTTC
TRBD1	TRBJ2-3	TRBV9	.	CASSGRQGMDTQYF	TGTGCCAGCAGCGGACGACAGGGCATGGATACGCAGTATTTT
TRBD1	TRBJ2-1	TRBV19	.	CASSGGQRHNEQFF	TGTGCCAGTAGTGGGGGACAGAGGCACAATGAGCAGTTCTTC
TRBD1	TRBJ1-1	TRBV7-9	.	CASSGPGQGAQNFF	TGTGCCAGCAGCGGTCCGGGACAGGGGGCCCAGAATTTCTTT
.	TRBJ1-4	TRBV28	.	CASRVGGFGEKLFF	TGTGCCAGCAGAGTCGGGGGGTTTGGTGAAAAACTGTTTTTT
.	TRBJ2-3	TRBV27	once	CASSPTNGADTQYF	TGTGCCAGCAGCCCGACCAACGGAGCGGATACGCAGTATTTT
TRBD2	TRBJ2-7	TRBV7-8	.	CASSLARGGHEQYF	TGTGCCAGCAGCTTAGCGCGGGGGGGTCACGAGCAGTACTTC
.	TRBJ1-3	TRBV5-4	.	CASSLGSSGNTIYF	TGTGCCAGCAGCTTGGGGAGCTCTGGAAACACCATATATTTT
.	TRBJ2-2	TRBV5-5	.	CASSSGLGGELFF	TGTGCCAGCAGCTCGGGACTGGGCGGGGAGCTGTTTTTT
TRBD1	TRBJ2-2	TRBV7-9	.	CASSSRDRDVGELFF	TGTGCCAGCAGCTCCCGGGACAGGGATGTCGGGGAGCTGTTTTTT
.	TRBJ2-6	TRBV14	.	CASSPSGANVLTF	TGTGCCAGCAGCCCTTCGGGGGCCAACGTCCTGACTTTC
.	TRBJ1-6	TRBV5-4	.	CASSLYVAENSPLHF	TGTGCCAGCAGCTTGTACGTCGCCGAGAATTCACCCCTCCACTTT
.	TRBJ2-5	TRBV20-1	.	CSALLQETQYF	TGCAGTGCCTTGTTGCAAGAGACCCAGTACTTC
.	TRBJ2-2	TRBV19	few	CASSIGQGGTGELFF	TGTGCCAGTAGTATAGGACAGGGAGGCACCGGGGAGCTGTTTTTT
.	TRBJ1-3	TRBV10-3	.	CAISVIKGTGSGNTIYF	TGTGCCATCAGTGTCATCAAGGGTACGGGGTCTGGAAACACCATATATTTT
.	TRBJ2-2	TRBV30	.	CAWSMPPGGELFF	TGTGCCTGGAGTATGCCCCCGGGCGGGGAGCTGTTTTTT
TRBD1	TRBJ1-4	TRBV7-9	.	CASSLGTGRKLFF	TGTGCCAGCAGCTTGGGGACAGGGAGAAAACTGTTTTTT
.	TRBJ2-1	TRBV3-1/TRBV3-2	.	CASSQTTGPYNEQFF	TGTGCCAGCAGCCAAACTACAGGCCCTTACAATGAGCAGTTCTTC
.	TRBJ2-7	TRBV11-1	.	CASSPDSRLAYEQYF	TGTGCCAGCAGCCCAGACAGCAGACTAGCCTACGAGCAGTACTTC
.	TRBJ1-4	TRBV3-1/TRBV3-2	once	CASSFRRGELFF	TGTGCCAGCAGCTTTCGACGGGGGGAACTGTTTTTT
TRBD1	TRBJ2-7	TRBV10-1	once	CVSSAGTGTPYEQYF	TGCGTCAGCAGTGCCGGGACAGGGACACCTTACGAGCAGTACTTC
.	TRBJ2-5	TRBV18	.	CASSPRPLGDQETQYF	TGTGCCAGCTCACCACGTCCCCTTGGAGATCAAGAGACCCAGTACTTC
.	TRBJ1-1	TRBV19	.	CASRQQGGNAEAFF	TGTGCCAGTAGACAGCAGGGTGGGAACGCTGAAGCTTTCTTT
.	TRBJ1-1	TRBV14	.	CASSQKLRGSTEAFF	TGTGCCAGCAGCCAAAAGCTCAGGGGAAGTACTGAAGCTTTCTTT
.	TRBJ2-3	TRBV21-1	.	CASSKQAQYF	TGTGCCAGCAGCAAACAGGCGCAGTATTTT
.	TRBJ1-5	TRBV30	.	CAWSIIQHQPQHF	TGTGCCTGGAGTATCATACAGCATCAGCCCCAGCATTTT
TRBD1	TRBJ1-4	TRBV2	.	CASSGTGNTYGEKLFF	TGTGCCAGCTCCGGGACAGGGAATACTTACGGTGAAAAACTGTTTTTT
.	TRBJ1-5	TRBV19	.	CASSSEVGSPSYSNQPQHF	TGTGCCAGTAGTTCCGAGGTGGGTTCTCCCTCATATAGCAATCAGCCCCAGCATTTT
.	TRBJ1-1	TRBV7-9	.	CASSLGGRLSEAFF	TGTGCCAGCAGCTTGGGGGGGCGGCTTTCTGAAGCTTTCTTT
.	TRBJ2-3	TRBV29-1	.	CSVEPIDTQYF	TGCAGCGTTGAACCAATAGATACGCAGTATTTT
.	TRBJ1-1	TRBV20-1	.	CSALRHTEAFF	TGCAGTGCCTTGCGGCACACTGAAGCTTTCTTT
.	TRBJ1-1	TRBV10-3	.	CAIRGQLNTEAFF	TGTGCCATCAGGGGGCAGCTGAACACTGAAGCTTTCTTT
.	TRBJ1-5	TRBV6-5	.	CASIQGSNQPQHF	TGTGCCAGCATTCAGGGAAGCAATCAGCCCCAGCATTTT